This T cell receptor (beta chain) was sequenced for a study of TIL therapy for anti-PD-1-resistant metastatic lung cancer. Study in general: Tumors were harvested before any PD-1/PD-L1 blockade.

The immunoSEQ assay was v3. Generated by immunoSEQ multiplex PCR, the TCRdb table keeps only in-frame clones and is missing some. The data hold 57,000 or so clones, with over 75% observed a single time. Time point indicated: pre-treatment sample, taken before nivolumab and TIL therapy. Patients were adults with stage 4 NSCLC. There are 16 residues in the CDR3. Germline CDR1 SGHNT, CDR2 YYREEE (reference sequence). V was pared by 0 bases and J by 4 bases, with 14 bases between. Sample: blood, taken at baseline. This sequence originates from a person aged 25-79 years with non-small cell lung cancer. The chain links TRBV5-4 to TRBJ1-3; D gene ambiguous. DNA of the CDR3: TGTGCCAGCAGCTTGGGGGGTCTCCCCACCGGAAACACCATATATTTT. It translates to CASSLGGLPTGNTIYF.